This entry lists 9 T cell receptor beta chains sequenced from one sample in a study of cytomegalovirus exposure and HLA in healthy donors. PCR amplification relied on 60 Vbeta primers (plus 13 Jbeta primers). Measured with immunoSEQ multiplex PCR; TCRdb has only the in-frame clones, and not every one. The sample records approximately 140,000 clones, 80% being singletons. Sequenced material: PBMCs. These receptors originate from a woman in her thirties or forties in good health and CMV-seronegative.

The chain links TRBV2 to TRBJ1-2; D possibly corresponds to TRBD1 (5 bases). V lost 9 bases and J 11 bases, leaving 19 bases between the germline ends. CDR1 and CDR2 from the germline V gene are SNHLY and FYNNEI. The CDR3 is made up of 12 amino acids. CDR3 loop: CASPKSTRGYTF. CDR3 nucleotide sequence: TGTGCCAGTCCTAAGTCCACTCGGGGGTACACCTTC.

This clone came up a few times. The chain recombines TRBV5-8 with TRBJ2-7, with 8 bases that match TRBD2. V was clipped by 4 bases and J by 6 bases; unmatched bases: 15. CDR1 and CDR2 from the germline V gene are SGHTS and YDEGEE. This CDR3 contains 16 residues. CDR3 in amino acids: CASSPRGGLVAREQYF. Here the CDR3 DNA reads TGTGCCAGCAGCCCCCGAGGGGGACTAGTAGCGCGCGAGCAGTACTTC.

This clone was seen a single time. The genes are TRBV7-2 and TRBJ2-5; 9 bases are a match to TRBD2. V trimming: 3 bases; J trimming: 6 bases; junction bases outside the gene matches: 8. Per the germline V gene, CDR1 is SGHTA and CDR2 is FQGNSA. The CDR3 contains 15 residues. CDR3 sequence: CASSFRAGGPQTQYF. DNA of the CDR3: TGTGCCAGCAGCTTTCGAGCGGGAGGCCCCCAGACCCAGTACTTC. Variable domain in full (rest from reference TRBV7-2 and TRBJ2-5): GAGVSQSPSNKVTEKGKDVELRCDPISGHTALYWYRQSLGQGLEFLIYFQGNSAPDKSGLPSDRFSAERTGGSVSTLTIQRTQQEDSAVYLCASSFRAGGPQTQYFGPGTRLLVL.

This clone was detected only a few times. The sample holds other DNA sequences that translate to the same CDR3. This chain links TRBV4-1 with TRBJ1-1, with TRBD1 matching over 7 bases. Germline V lookup: CDR1 MGHRA, CDR2 YSYEKL. V gave up 1 base and J gave up 4 bases; unmatched junction bases: 15. This CDR3 is 18 amino acids long. DNA of the CDR3: TGCGCCAGCAGCCAAGCAACAGGGGTAGTCTTAGAGGGCACTGAAGCTTTCTTT. Protein product: CASSQATGVVLEGTEAFF.

Only a few counts were recorded for this clone. V is TRBV5-6 and J is TRBJ1-1; D is unresolved. This CDR3 is 14 amino acids long. Germline CDR1 reads SGHDT; CDR2 reads YYEEEE. Deletions cut 6 bases from V and 0 bases from J, with 12 bases between. This CDR3 reads CASTQPGMNTEAFF. The CDR3 DNA reads TGTGCCAGCACCCAGCCAGGAATGAACACTGAAGCTTTCTTT.

The chain is built from TRBV7-3 and TRBJ2-5; TRBD1 agrees at 8 bases. CDR1 is SGHTA and CDR2 is FQGTGA in the germline V gene. J was trimmed by 3 bases and V by 5 bases; bases with no gene match: 5. The CDR3 loop spans 14 amino acids. CDR3 loop: CASSPGTGEETQYF. CDR3 in DNA: TGTGCCAGCAGCCCTGGGACAGGCGAAGAGACCCAGTACTTC.

The chain is built from TRBV11-1 and TRBJ2-1, with TRBD2 matching over 9 bases. Germline assignment: CDR1 SGHAT and CDR2 FQDESV (reference sequence). The V gene end was trimmed by 5 bases and the J gene end by 5 bases; junction bases not matched to a gene: 7. CDR3 size: 15 residues. CDR3 amino acids: CASSLNQRGDNEQFF. The CDR3 region has the DNA TGTGCCAGCAGCCTCAATCAGCGGGGGGACAATGAGCAGTTCTTC.

This clone was detected once. The V and J genes are TRBV5-1 and TRBJ2-5; 9 nucleotides match TRBD2. The closer fit of TRBJ2-7 to the DNA end suggests the J call may be wrong. Per germline, CDR1 SGHRS and CDR2 YFSETQ. The CDR3 contains 15 residues. The CDR3 region is CASSSRLAEGREQYF. CDR3 DNA sequence: TGCGCCAGCAGCTCCAGACTAGCGGAGGGGCGCGAGCAGTACTTC.

The chain couples TRBV27 to TRBJ2-7, with 7 bases lining up with TRBD1. The junction had 6 bases not matched to a gene; V was cut back by 4 bases and J by 6 bases. CDR3 length equals 13 residues. Germline V gene sequence: CDR1 MNHEY, CDR2 SMNVEV (reference sequence). The CDR3 DNA reads TGTGCCAGCAGTTCGTCGACAGGGCTCGAGCAGTACTTC. Residues: CASSSSTGLEQYF.